The 10 T cell receptor beta chains given below trace back to one sample, sequenced in a study of blood T cell repertoires in COVID-19. Assay used: immunoSEQ multiplex PCR; TCRdb lists only in-frame clones, some missing. The sample carries 60,000 to 65,000 clones, roughly 79% recorded once. Sequenced: peripheral blood. These receptors all come from a human donor in a cohort sampled during active COVID-19.

V usage is TRBV5-4 and J usage is TRBJ2-5, with TRBD1 identical over 7 bases. Germline CDR1 is SGHNT and CDR2 is YYREEE (reference sequence). CDR3 length: 13 residues. V trimming: 4 bases; J trimming: 2 bases; junction bases outside the gene matches: 2. The CDR3 sequence: CASSHRGQETQYF. The CDR3 nucleotides are TGTGCCAGCAGCCACAGGGGTCAAGAGACCCAGTACTTC.

This chain connects TRBV7-9 to TRBJ2-1; D remains ambiguous. The germline CDR1 and CDR2 sequences are SEHNR and FQNEAQ (reference sequence). V lost 5 bases to trimming and J lost 1 base, with 9 bases between them. The CDR3 loop spans 14 amino acids. CDR3 DNA sequence: TGTGCCAGCAGCCCCCGCGGTTCCTACAATGAGCAGTTCTTC. This codes for CASSPRGSYNEQFF. Complete variable domain (other parts from reference TRBV7-9 and TRBJ2-1): DTGVSQNPRHKITKRGQNVTFRCDPISEHNRLYWYRQTLGQGPEFLTYFQNEAQLEKSRLLSDRFSAERPKGSFSTLEIQRTEQGDSAMYLCASSPRGSYNEQFFGPGTRLTVL.

This sequence joins TRBV7-2 and TRBJ2-7; no definite D call. Looked up from germline, CDR1 is SGHTA and CDR2 is FQGNSA. The CDR3 length is 14 residues. The ends were cut back, 2 bases at V and 8 bases at J, with 16 bases in the middle. The CDR3 DNA reads as TGTGCCAGCAGCTTAAATAACAACGGAGCCAAGCAGTACTTC. Translation: CASSLNNNGAKQYF.

The chain links TRBV18 to TRBJ1-4; 11 positions agree with TRBD1. The CDR3 consists of 15 residues. J lost 7 bases, V lost 2 bases, and 3 bases had no gene match. The V gene's germline CDR1 is KGHSH and CDR2 LQKENI. The CDR3 DNA sequence: TGTGCCAGCTCACCAGGGACAGGGGGTATTGAAAAACTGTTTTTT. This translates into CASSPGTGGIEKLFF.

This chain connects TRBV5-8 to TRBJ2-1; D gene uncertain. Germline CDR1 SGHTS, CDR2 YDEGEE. CDR3 length equals 11 residues. Between the trimmed V and J ends, which lost 2 bases and 8 bases, there was a span of 5 bases. The CDR3 spells CASSFGDEQFF. The CDR3 nucleotides are TGTGCCAGCAGCTTCGGAGATGAGCAGTTCTTC.

The chain carries TRBV5-6 and TRBJ1-2, with 10 bases that match TRBD1. Trimming cost V 0 bases and J 4 bases; bases outside gene matches: 0. The CDR3 length is 14 residues. Germline values: CDR1 SGHDT, CDR2 YYEEEE. CDR3 sequence reads: CASSLGQGAYGYTF. CDR3 nucleotide sequence: TGTGCCAGCAGCTTGGGACAGGGGGCCTATGGCTACACCTTC.

The rearrangement joins TRBV5-4 to TRBJ2-6; weak D call: TRBD1 (5 bases). V was trimmed by 4 bases and J by 1 base, leaving 9 bases between them. This CDR3 is built from 15 residues. Germline V gives CDR1 SGHNT, CDR2 YYREEE (reference sequence). CDR3 nucleotides: TGTGCCAGCAGCCGTTCAGGGTCTGGGGCCAACGTCCTGACTTTC. This sequence encodes CASSRSGSGANVLTF.

This clone was seen just once. The chain couples TRBV12-3 or TRBV12-4 to TRBJ2-7, with 8 bases that match TRBD1. The CDR3 runs to 13 residues. V gave up 1 base and J gave up 6 bases; unmatched junction bases: 2. CDR3 loop: CASSLGQGLEQYF. DNA for the CDR3: TGTGCCAGCAGTTTAGGACAGGGGCTCGAGCAGTACTTC.

This chain links TRBV7-2 with TRBJ2-6; D may be TRBD1 (7 bases). Germline V CDR1 and CDR2: SGHTA, FQGNSA. Trimming shortened V by 10 bases and J by 3 bases, and 13 bases separated the two germline ends. The CDR3 is 14 amino acids. CDR3 nucleotides: TGTGCCAAGCCAGGGGGGCTTGGGGCCAACGTCCTGACTTTC. Amino acid sequence: CAKPGGLGANVLTF.

The J gene is TRBJ2-4, the V gene TRBV7-2, with 8 bases identical to TRBD1. This CDR3 is 13 amino acids long. Losses at the gene ends were 5 bases for V and 5 bases for J; bases not matched to a gene: 2. CDR1 is SGHTA and CDR2 is FQGNSA in the germline V gene. The DNA of the CDR3 is TGTGCCAGCAGCCTACAGGGGGAAAACATTCAGTACTTC. It is translated as CASSLQGENIQYF.